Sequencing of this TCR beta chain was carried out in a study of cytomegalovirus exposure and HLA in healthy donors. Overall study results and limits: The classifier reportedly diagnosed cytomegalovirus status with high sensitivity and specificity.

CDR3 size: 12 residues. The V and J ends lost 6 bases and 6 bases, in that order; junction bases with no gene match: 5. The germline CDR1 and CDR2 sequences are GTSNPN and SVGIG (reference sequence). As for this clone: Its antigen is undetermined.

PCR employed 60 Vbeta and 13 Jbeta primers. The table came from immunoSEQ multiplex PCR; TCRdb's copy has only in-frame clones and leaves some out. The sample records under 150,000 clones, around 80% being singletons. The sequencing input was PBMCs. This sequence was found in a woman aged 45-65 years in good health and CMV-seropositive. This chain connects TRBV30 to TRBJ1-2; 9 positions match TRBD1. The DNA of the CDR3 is TGTGCCTGCCGAACAGGGGGCAATGGCTACACCTTC. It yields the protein CACRTGGNGYTF.